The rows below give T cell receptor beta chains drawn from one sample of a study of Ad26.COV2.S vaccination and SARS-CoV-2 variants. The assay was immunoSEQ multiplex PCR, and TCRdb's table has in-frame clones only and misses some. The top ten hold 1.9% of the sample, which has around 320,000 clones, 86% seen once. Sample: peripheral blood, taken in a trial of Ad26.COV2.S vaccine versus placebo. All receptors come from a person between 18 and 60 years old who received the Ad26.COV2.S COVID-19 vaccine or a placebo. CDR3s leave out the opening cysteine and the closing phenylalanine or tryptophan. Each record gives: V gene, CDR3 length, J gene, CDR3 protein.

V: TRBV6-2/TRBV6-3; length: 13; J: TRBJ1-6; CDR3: ASSYQGNHNSPLH
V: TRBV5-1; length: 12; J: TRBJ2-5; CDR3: ASSQRIGVETQY
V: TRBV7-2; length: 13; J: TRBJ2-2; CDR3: ASSLVRQPSGELF
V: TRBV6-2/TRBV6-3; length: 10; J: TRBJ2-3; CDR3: ASSYSYDTQY
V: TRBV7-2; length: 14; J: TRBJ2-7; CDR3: ASSLSGDRGPWEQY
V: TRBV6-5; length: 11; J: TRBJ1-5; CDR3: ATQGALDQPQH
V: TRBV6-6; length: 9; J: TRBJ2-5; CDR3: ASSYAETQY
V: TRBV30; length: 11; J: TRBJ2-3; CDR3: ASNAASTDTQY
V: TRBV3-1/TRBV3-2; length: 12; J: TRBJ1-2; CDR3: ASSQVEVRASYT
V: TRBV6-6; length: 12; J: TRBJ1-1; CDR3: ASSYSSRNKEAF
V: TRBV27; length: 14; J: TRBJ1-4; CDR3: ASSRFPGQGNEKLF
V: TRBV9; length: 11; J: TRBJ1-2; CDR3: ASSQDRGRGYT
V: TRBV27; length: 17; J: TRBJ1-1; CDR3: ASSSPMGGGRMRVTEAF
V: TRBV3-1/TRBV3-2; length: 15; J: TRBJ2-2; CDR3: ASRSYTGFQHAGELF
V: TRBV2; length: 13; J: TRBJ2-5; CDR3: ASSQQGAVRETQY
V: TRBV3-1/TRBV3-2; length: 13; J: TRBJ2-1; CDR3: ASSAPVTWGDEQF
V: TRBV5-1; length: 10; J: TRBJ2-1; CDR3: ASSSGGGEQF
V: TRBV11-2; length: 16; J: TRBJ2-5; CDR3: ASSLVFGGRGRWETQY
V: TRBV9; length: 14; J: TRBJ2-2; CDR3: ASSVDAGTNTGELF
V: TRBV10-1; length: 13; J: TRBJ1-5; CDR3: ASSGLQGEGQPQH
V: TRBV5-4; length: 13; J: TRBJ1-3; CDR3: ASNTQGADGNTIY
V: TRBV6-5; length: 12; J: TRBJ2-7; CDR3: ASSTDFSSYEQY
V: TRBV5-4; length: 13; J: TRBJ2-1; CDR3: ASSRDRGSYNEQF
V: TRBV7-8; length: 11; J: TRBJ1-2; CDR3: ASSRGQGYGYT
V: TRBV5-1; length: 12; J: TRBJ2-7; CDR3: ASSLGTVNHEQY
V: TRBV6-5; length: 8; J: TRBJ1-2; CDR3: ASSLNGYT
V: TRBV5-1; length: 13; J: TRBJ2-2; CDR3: ASSLAVTNTGELF
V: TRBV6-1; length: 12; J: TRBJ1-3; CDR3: ASSDKGSGNTIY
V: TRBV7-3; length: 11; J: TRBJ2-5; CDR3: ASSPDRQETQY
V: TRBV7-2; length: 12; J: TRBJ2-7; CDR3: ASSLERGGYEQY
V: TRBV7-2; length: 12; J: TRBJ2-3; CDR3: ASSSDGPARSQY
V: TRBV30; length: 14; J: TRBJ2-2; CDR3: ASKGQGKSNTGELF
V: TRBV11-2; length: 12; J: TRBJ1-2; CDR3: ASSLGGSNYGYT
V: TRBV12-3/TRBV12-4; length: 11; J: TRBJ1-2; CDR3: ASSPGVVGGYT
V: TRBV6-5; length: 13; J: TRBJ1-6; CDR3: ASSPTSRGNSPLH
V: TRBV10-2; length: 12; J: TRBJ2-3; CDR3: ASQPRAPTDTQY
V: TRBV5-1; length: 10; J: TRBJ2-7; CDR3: ASSLVGPEQY
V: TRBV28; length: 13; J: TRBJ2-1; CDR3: ASTVTGISYNEQF
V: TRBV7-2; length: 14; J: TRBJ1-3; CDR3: ASSLARTGRTDTIY
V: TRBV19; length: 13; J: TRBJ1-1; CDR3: ASSIDGRLDTEAF
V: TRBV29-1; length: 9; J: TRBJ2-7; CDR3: SVERTGEQY
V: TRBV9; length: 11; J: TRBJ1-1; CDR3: ASSVTPNTEAF
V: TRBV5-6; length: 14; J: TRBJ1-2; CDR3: ASSLVWTGGAYGYT
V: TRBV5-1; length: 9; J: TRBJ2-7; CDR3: ASSGGHEQY
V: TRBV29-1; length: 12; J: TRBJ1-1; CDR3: SVDGGTGRTEAF
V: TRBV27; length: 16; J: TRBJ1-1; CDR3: ASSYRLIREGPNTEAF
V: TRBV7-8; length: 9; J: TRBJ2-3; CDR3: ASSERDTQY
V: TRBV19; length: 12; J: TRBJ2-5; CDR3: ASSIVGGEETQY
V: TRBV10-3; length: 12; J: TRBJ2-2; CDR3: AAGGGKNTGELF
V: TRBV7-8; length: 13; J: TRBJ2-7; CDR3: ASSLGQGVSYEQY